Below, 5 T cell receptor beta chains from the same sample are listed, as sequenced in a study of cytomegalovirus exposure and HLA in healthy donors. Use of 60 Vbeta and 13 Jbeta primers characterized the PCR. Some clones are missing from TCRdb's copy, which holds only in-frame ones; the method was immunoSEQ multiplex PCR. The sample has 150,000 to 200,000 clones, about four fifths seen once. The sequenced sample consisted of PBMCs. The receptors were sampled from a woman between 45 and 65 years old in good health and CMV-seronegative.

Comments on this clone: A junction boundary mismatches the germline segment, possibly from a read error. Other DNA sequences within the sample encode an identical CDR3. The V gene is TRBV30, the J gene TRBJ1-6; 8 bases agree with TRBD1. The CDR3 contains 15 residues. CDR1 and CDR2 (germline): GTSNPN, SVGIG (reference sequence). CDR3 DNA sequence: TGTGCCTTACGACAGGGGCCCCTCTATAATTCCCCCCTCCACTTT. It encodes CALRQGPLYNSPLHF.

This chain links TRBV18 with TRBJ1-1; 10 bases are a match to TRBD1. J was trimmed by 6 bases and V by 6 bases; bases with no gene match: 10. Germline V CDR1 and CDR2: KGHSH, LQKENI. The CDR3 spans 15 residues. The CDR3 here is CASSRPGDRGPEAFF. The CDR3 DNA reads TGTGCCAGCTCCCGCCCGGGGGACAGGGGACCTGAAGCTTTCTTT.

The chain carries TRBV10-3 and TRBJ1-6; TRBD1 aligns across 8 bases. CDR3 size: 14 residues. From germline, CDR1 is ENHRY and CDR2 SYGVKD. The trim removed 5 bases at V and 7 bases at J, leaving 4 bases unmatched. The CDR3 DNA reads TGTGCCATCAGTCAGACAGGGGCGAATTCACCCCTCCACTTT. It specifies CAISQTGANSPLHF.

J is TRBJ2-2 and V is TRBV27; weak D call: TRBD2 (7 bases). This CDR3 is 16 amino acids long. The germline gives CDR1 MNHEY, CDR2 SMNVEV (reference sequence). V dropped 0 bases and J dropped 5 bases, with 13 bases sitting between them. CDR3 region: CASSLSGGAQTGELFF. CDR3 nucleotides: TGTGCCAGCAGTTTATCGGGGGGGGCCCAAACCGGGGAGCTGTTTTTT.

In this sample, this clone turned up once. This chain joins TRBV14 and TRBJ2-5; D gene uncertain. V was pared by 0 bases and J by 4 bases, with 6 bases between. This CDR3 spans 13 amino acids. The germline V gene has CDR1 SGHDN and CDR2 FVKESK. This chain's CDR3 is CASSQDHGETQYF. The CDR3 DNA sequence: TGTGCCAGCAGCCAAGATCACGGAGAGACCCAGTACTTC.